This paragraph covers one TCR beta chain sequence. The antigen is not known. These data belong to a study of blood T cells in healthy people across ages. Study observations and caveats: Estimates based on one million T cells were treated as lower bounds.

Samples each had at least 5 micrograms of total RNA extracted. This CDR3 is built from 13 residues. The ends were cut back, 5 bases at V and 11 bases at J, with 18 bases in the middle. Looked up from germline, CDR1 is MNHEY and CDR2 is SMNVEV (reference sequence). Primed by a sample-barcoded 5' primer and a J-beta primer mix, a second PCR proceeded for 7 to 11 cycles. The authors tagged each cDNA molecule using a template-switch adaptor with 12 random nucleotides. TCRdb re-called the 5' RACE reads with MiXCR, one entry per CDR3 protein. This sample carries about 2 million distinct CDR3 sequences, about 50% of them seen once, and the ten largest clones take around 2.1%.

This clonotype was obtained from a woman in her 40s in good health. Sequenced input: blood. The V and J genes are TRBV27 and TRBJ2-5; no definite D call. Here the CDR3 reads CASSNPRGNEQYF. CDR3 DNA sequence: TGTGCCAGCAGTAATCCTCGTGGGAATGAGCAGTACTTC.